The present TCR beta chain was sequenced within a study of cytomegalovirus exposure and HLA in healthy donors listed by TCRdb under 2017. Regarding the research as a whole: An earlier analysis of about 530 of the donors reported 276 Gb of sequence data and 95 million to 120 million unique TCR beta sequences obtained from roughly 170 million T cells. To predict cytomegalovirus infection status, the study brought together high-throughput TCR immunosequencing, statistical association of individual TCRs with disease status, and machine learning. Rather than drawing on any new phenotypic data, the later analysis identified candidate immune exposures from TCR beta sequences and the way those sequences occurred across donors. HLA typing covered class I and class II loci at four-digit resolution. An earlier analysis of 587 of the donors used high-throughput TCR beta sequencing to judge whether each TCR beta V gene segment behaved as functional or pseudogenic. All discovery cohort repertoires had been generated on a single sequencing platform. Four or five DR-DQ haplotypes were treated as single units for association and clustering because of strong linkage in the cohort. Across around 400 genotyped donors of the cohort, an average of roughly 250,000 unique TCR beta nucleotide sequences per donor were sequenced, and 15% to 20% of those sequences were non-productive. Of the approximately 400 genotyped donors, 80% to 90% were placed in the genetic ancestry cluster associated with self-reported Caucasian donors. Along with the roughly 610-subject first cohort, a separate validation cohort of some 130 different subjects was used. To study patterns of TCR occurrence, a later analysis re-analyzed previously published TCR beta repertoires from around 700 donors and added high-resolution HLA genotyping. A later genetic analysis took genome-wide SNP genotypes for about 65% of the 666 donors and used that subset as a discovery cohort. About 330 gigabases of sequencing data and roughly 81 million unique TCR sequences made up an early release that covered fewer than 650 HLA-typed donors. The T cell repertoires of 670 or so subjects were profiled by immunosequencing and related to cytomegalovirus serostatus. Donor age, sex, ethnicity and CMV serostatus were compiled together with the repertoire data. Typing coverage differed by locus: A, B, C, DRB1 and DQB1 were typed in roughly 620-630 donors, DQA1 in roughly 500, DPA1 in approximately 600, and DPB1 in approximately 450. The study aimed to test whether cataloging public T cell receptors could reveal signatures of past pathogen exposure. What the work shows at the level of the full study, not this receptor alone: Specific HLA alleles were associated with roughly 16,000 TCR beta sequences at a false discovery rate of 0.05 in a later analysis. In an earlier analysis of around 600 of the donors, most TCR beta V segments appeared in productive rearrangements about 87% or about 30% of the time, broadly matching IMGT annotations. In vitro tests confirmed that a few of the cytomegalovirus-associated TCR beta chains recognize cytomegalovirus antigens. Sequencing depth was assumed to be roughly uniform across donors in the presence/absence analyses, though that assumption may not hold. According to a later analysis, parvovirus B19, influenza, CMV and Epstein-Barr virus appeared linked to several top co-occurrence clusters. A later genetic analysis associated a missense DCLRE1C variant with V-gene and J-gene trimming of TCR beta chains, and an independent cohort replicated the association. The earlier analysis of 587 of the donors excluded approximately 15 rarely observed V segments, including chromosome 9 orphons, because counts were too low. Strong co-occurrence of HLA alleles, especially DR and DQ, made assigning TCR associations to individual alleles difficult. In a later analysis, most CMV-associated TCR beta chains were found to appear HLA-restricted, with HLA associations seemingly driven largely by CMV exposure. Across donors, most TCR sequences were observed very rarely, whereas some public TCRs were present in many individuals. Compared with equally common non-associated chains, HLA-associated TCR beta chains in a later analysis were more clonally expanded and had lower generation probabilities. Linkage disequilibrium might explain the correlated functional status among segregating V segments, but an unknown experimental factor could not be excluded. The sequencing pipeline was judged likely to have produced a cluster of highly shared sequence variants as a technical artifact. Immune exposure information for the cohort was limited to CMV serostatus. Only TCR beta chains were sequenced in this cohort, and the absence of alpha or paired-chain data limited detectable features. HLA typing was unavailable for some donors at each locus, so association tests used only the typed subset. Because the 87-base-pair reads could not distinguish some IMGT-functional V segments, including TRBV6-2 and TRBV6-3, those segments were excluded. The classifier was reported to diagnose cytomegalovirus status with high specificity and sensitivity in both the original and validation cohorts. A total of around 150 TCR beta chains were listed by the study as associated with cytomegalovirus. A further reported finding was that TCR beta sequences accurately predicted the HLA-A and HLA-B alleles for most subjects in the first cohort. In a later analysis, TCR association rates were found to vary across HLA loci, with the most associated TCRs seen for DRB1 alleles and the fewest for HLA-C alleles. According to a later genetic analysis, donors in an Asian-associated ancestry cluster had fewer N-insertions in productive TCRs than the approximately 710-donor mean. The authors suggested that the approach could potentially be extended to other disease states and immunological phenotypes.

CDR1 and CDR2 are read off the germline V gene as SGHAT and FQNNGV. Relative to germline, V is 5 bases shorter and J is 4 bases shorter, with 26 bases between their ends. The CDR3 goes from the cysteine to the phenylalanine over 18 residues. The retained sequence is limited to the CDR3, 54 bases, with the frame set at the first base. The cohort consisted of some 730 healthy bone marrow donors. Cohort members were all nominally healthy when sampled, although unrecorded immune exposures were likely present. The donor tested CMV seronegative, placing the donor among the approximately 360 seronegative members of the cohort. Every donor gave a peripheral blood sample, and the peripheral blood mononuclear cells from that sample were used for TCR beta sequencing. The Qiagen DNeasy Blood Extraction Kit was used to extract genomic DNA from the blood cell samples. Note on this clone: Its specific antigen is unknown. No quality values exist for individual bases; no much larger clone is one base distant.

Libraries were prepared through the immunoSEQ multiplex PCR assay. For the multiplex PCR, a mixture combining 60 forward primers for TCR Vbeta segments and 13 reverse primers for TCR Jbeta segments was used. Amplification of the CDR3 region of rearranged TCR beta genes was performed with a multiplex PCR assay on genomic DNA. On the Illumina HiSeq System, the amplified TCR beta libraries were sequenced as 87-base-pair reads. On the authors' methods: A later analysis tallied tens of millions of unique TCR beta chains across the 550 to 850 repertoires, and around 9.9 million of those chains were shared by two or more donors. To remove PCR and sequencing errors, raw reads were error-corrected and collapsed into unique sequences using a nearest-neighbor algorithm that merged closely related sequences. Alignment of CDR3 sequences to IMGT reference sequences was used to assign V, D and J gene segments. For a sequence to be retained, a match of at least six nucleotides to both a V gene segment and a J gene segment was required. Rearrangements were called productive when the CDR3 lacked stop codons and stayed in frame with V and J; all others were non-productive. CDR3 was defined by IMGT convention, running from the second conserved V-encoded cysteine to the conserved J-encoded phenylalanine. In an earlier analysis of around 570 of the donors, sequences lacking an unambiguous match to a single V gene segment were excluded. An earlier analysis of a few hundred of the donors called V segments functional above 56.7% productive rearrangements and segregating when the between-donor standard deviation exceeded 5%. A statistical classification framework was built to diagnose cytomegalovirus status from the catalog of TCR beta chain sequences. A later analysis assigned V and J genes by comparing TCR nucleotide sequences with IMGT/GENE-DB human TR gene sequences. Using the TCRdist pipeline, a later analysis assigned CDR3 sequences along with most-parsimonious VDJ recombination scenarios. In a later analysis, each TCR beta chain was defined by its CDR3 amino acid sequence together with its V-gene family, and reads without a unique V-gene family were excluded. As a way to deal with suspected cross-contamination and a sequencing artifact, a later analysis dropped 450 to 600 nucleotide sequences that were highly shared and had low generation probability. In a later analysis, a clonal expansion index for each public chain was calculated from normalized within-repertoire ranks of inferred template counts. A later analysis computed generation probabilities with a VDJ recombination model fitted to out-of-frame rearrangements, and checked the results against IGoR. A later analysis scored TCR-TCR, TCR-HLA and TCR-CMV co-occurrence with hypergeometric tests, applying a repertoire-size bias correction to TCR pairs. To estimate false discovery rates, a later analysis permuted the HLA or CMV assignments 20 times. In a later analysis, co-occurring TCRs were grouped with DBSCAN, and TCRdist sequence similarity was added when clustering was performed within HLA-allele-positive subsets. Repertoires with fewer than 30,000 or more than 120,000 public chains were left out of co-occurrence clustering, as were four to six repertoires with anomalous nucleotide sharing. TCRdb took this table from immuneACCESS and kept in-frame rearrangements with V and J called. Such tables lack part of the clones; where checked against another copy, unresolved V genes explain under half of the gap, and the rest is unexplained. V and J calls and clone size are copied from that table; D and trimming were computed from the DNA. Present in this sample are 140,000 to 150,000 clones, roughly 85% of which were seen just once. The ten biggest clones cover more than 3% of the sample.

The TCR comes from a male donor in good health and CMV-seronegative. Specimen: PBMCs. The chain is made from TRBV11-2 and TRBJ1-1, with a weak D call of TRBD1 (6 bases match). The CDR3 protein: CASSRRGPGQGETTEAFF. The DNA is TGTGCCAGCAGCCGGAGAGGGCCGGGACAAGGGGAAACCACTGAAGCTTTCTTT.